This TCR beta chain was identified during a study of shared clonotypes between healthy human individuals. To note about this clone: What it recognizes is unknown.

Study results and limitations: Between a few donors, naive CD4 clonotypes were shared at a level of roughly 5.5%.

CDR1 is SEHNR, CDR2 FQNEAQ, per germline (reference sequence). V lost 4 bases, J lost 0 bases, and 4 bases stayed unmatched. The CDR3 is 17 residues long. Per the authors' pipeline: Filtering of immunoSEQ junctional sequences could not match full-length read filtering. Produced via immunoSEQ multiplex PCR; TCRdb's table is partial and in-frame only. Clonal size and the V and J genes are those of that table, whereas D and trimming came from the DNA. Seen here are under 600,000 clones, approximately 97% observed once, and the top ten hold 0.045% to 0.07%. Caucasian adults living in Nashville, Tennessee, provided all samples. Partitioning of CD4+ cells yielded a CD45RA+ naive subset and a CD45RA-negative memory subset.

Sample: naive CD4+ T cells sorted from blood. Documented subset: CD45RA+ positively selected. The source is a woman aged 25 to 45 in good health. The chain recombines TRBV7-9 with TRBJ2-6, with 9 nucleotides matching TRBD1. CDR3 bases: TGTGCCAGCAGCTCCGGGACAGGGAGCTCTGGGGCCAACGTCCTGACTTTC. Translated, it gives CASSSGTGSSGANVLTF. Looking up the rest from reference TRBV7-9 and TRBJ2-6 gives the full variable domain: DTGVSQNPRHKITKRGQNVTFRCDPISEHNRLYWYRQTLGQGPEFLTYFQNEAQLEKSRLLSDRFSAERPKGSFSTLEIQRTEQGDSAMYLCASSSGTGSSGANVLTFGAGSRLTVL.